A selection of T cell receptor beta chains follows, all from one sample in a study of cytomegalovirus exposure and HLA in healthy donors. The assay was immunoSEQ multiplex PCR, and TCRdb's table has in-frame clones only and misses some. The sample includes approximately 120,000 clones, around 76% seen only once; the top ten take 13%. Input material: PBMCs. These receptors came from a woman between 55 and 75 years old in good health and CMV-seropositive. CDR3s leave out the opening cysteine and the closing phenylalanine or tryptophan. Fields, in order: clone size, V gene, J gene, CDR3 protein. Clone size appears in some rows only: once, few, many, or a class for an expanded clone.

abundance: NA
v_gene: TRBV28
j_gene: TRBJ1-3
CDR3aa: ASRPTGDNFGNTIY

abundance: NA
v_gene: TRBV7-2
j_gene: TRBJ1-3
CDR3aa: ASSLAGQPGNTIY

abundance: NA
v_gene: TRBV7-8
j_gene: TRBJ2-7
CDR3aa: ASSLFRFRSGQLSSYEQY

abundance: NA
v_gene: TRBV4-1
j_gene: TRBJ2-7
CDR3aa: ASSQLWTSGIYSYEQY

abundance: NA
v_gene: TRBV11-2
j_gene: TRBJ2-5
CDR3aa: ASSVGTSGGTGETQY

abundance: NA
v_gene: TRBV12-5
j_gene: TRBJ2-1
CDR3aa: ASARGGTTSNEQF

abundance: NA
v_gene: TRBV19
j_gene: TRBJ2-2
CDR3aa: ASSPWDKNTGELF

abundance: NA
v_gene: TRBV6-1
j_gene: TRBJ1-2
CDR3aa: ASSEQAGLDGYT

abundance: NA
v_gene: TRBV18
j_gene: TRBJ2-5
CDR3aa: ASSPGLLPYQETQY

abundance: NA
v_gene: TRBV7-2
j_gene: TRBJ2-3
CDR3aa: ASSLGGGSDTQY

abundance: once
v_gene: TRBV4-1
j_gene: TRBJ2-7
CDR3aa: ASSTPDREMYEQY

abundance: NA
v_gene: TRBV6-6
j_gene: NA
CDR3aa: ASSYLPGTGSFEQY

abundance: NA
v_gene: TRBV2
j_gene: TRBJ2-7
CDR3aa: ASSENRGDEQY

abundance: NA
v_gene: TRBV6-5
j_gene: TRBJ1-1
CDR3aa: ASSFGTASEAF

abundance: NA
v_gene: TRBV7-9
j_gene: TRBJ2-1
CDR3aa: ASSPGGLGGNEQF

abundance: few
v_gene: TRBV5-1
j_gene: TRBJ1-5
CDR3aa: ASSIGTVENQPQH